This passage covers 5 T cell receptor beta chains from one sample sequenced in a study of prognosis after radiotherapy for stage I lung cancer. Genomic DNA yielded TCR beta CDR3, amplified by two-round multiplex PCR. The authors ran first-round PCR with primers specific to each TRBV and TRBJ gene. MiXCR was run by TCRdb on the multiplex PCR reads, yielding one entry per CDR3 protein. Here the sample spans 26,000 or so distinct CDR3 sequences, 25% to 35% being singletons. Here the sequenced sample was PBMCs, taken before or after stereotactic body radiation therapy (not recorded which). These receptors all stem from a donor aged 50 or older with non-small cell lung cancer.

Ten or more counts support this clonotype. The chain joins TRBV11-3 to TRBJ1-5; D is ambiguous. Germline V gene lookup returns CDR1 SGHNT and CDR2 YENEEA. With 1 base removed from V and 5 bases from J, the gap between germline ends came to 3 bases. There are 12 residues in the CDR3. DNA of the CDR3: TGTGCCAGCAGCTTAGGGGATCAGCCCCAGCATTTT. It encodes CASSLGDQPQHF.

This clonotype has ten or more counts. This chain links TRBV6-1 with TRBJ1-1; TRBD1 matches at 8 bases. V was pared by 5 bases and J by 5 bases, with 7 bases of the junction left unmatched. Germline assignment: CDR1 MNHNS and CDR2 SASEGT. This CDR3 is built from 14 residues. The CDR3, as DNA: TGTGCCAGCAGTCGACAGGGGCGAGGAACTGAAGCTTTCTTT. This codes for CASSRQGRGTEAFF.

This clonotype was detected many times. In DNA form, the CDR3 reads TGCGCCAGCAGTCGTACAGACAGGTTTGGGCAGCCCCAGCATTTT. It specifies CASSRTDRFGQPQHF. This chain joins TRBV4-1 and TRBJ1-5; D may be TRBD1 (6 bases). The V end lost 6 bases, the J end lost 7 bases, and 19 bases lay between the germline ends. This CDR3 comprises 15 residues. CDR1 is MGHRA and CDR2 is YSYEKL in the germline V gene.

This clonotype was seen repeatedly, ten times or more. The chain's CDR3 is CASRSGTSGPGAYNEQFF. The DNA of the CDR3 is TGTGCCAGCAGGTCCGGGACTAGCGGCCCCGGGGCCTACAATGAGCAGTTCTTC. The chain uses TRBV7-9 and TRBJ2-1, with TRBD2 matching 11 bases. The J segment lost 2 bases and the V segment lost 6 bases, leaving 12 bases of the junction unmatched. Germline CDR1 and CDR2: SEHNR and FQNEAQ (reference sequence). CDR3 size: 18 residues. Using reference TRBV7-9 and TRBJ2-1 for the parts outside the CDR3, the full variable domain is DTGVSQNPRHKITKRGQNVTFRCDPISEHNRLYWYRQTLGQGPEFLTYFQNEAQLEKSRLLSDRFSAERPKGSFSTLEIQRTEQGDSAMYLCASRSGTSGPGAYNEQFFGPGTRLTVL.

About this clonotype itself: It is likely a read error: a sequence one base away is far more abundant. The rearrangement joins TRBV6-2 or TRBV6-3 to TRBJ2-4, with 8 positions matching TRBD1. The CDR3 contains 15 residues. From germline, CDR1 is MNHEY and CDR2 SVGEGT. The CDR3 DNA reads TGTGCCAGCAGCGAAACCAGGGGGCCGAACAGCATTAAGTACTTC. Residues: CASSETRGPNSIKYF.